Presented here are 17 T cell receptor beta chains from one specimen sequenced in a study of cytomegalovirus exposure and HLA in healthy donors. Method: immunoSEQ multiplex PCR; TCRdb's copy keeps in-frame clones and lacks some. The sample lists about 120,000 clones, roughly 90% occurring once. Material for sequencing was PBMCs. These receptors were taken from a woman in her late teens or twenties in good health and CMV-seronegative.

This chain uses TRBV7-9 with TRBJ1-6; 9 nucleotides match TRBD1. CDR3 length: 16 residues. The V and J ends lost 5 bases and 7 bases, in that order; junction bases with no gene match: 9. CDR1 is SEHNR, CDR2 FQNEAQ, per germline (reference sequence). The CDR3 loop is CASSHTTGQGNSPLHF. CDR3 sequence (DNA): TGTGCCAGCAGCCACACCACCGGACAGGGGAATTCACCCCTCCACTTT. The complete variable domain, with remaining parts taken from reference TRBV7-9 and TRBJ1-6, reads DTGVSQNPRHKITKRGQNVTFRCDPISEHNRLYWYRQTLGQGPEFLTYFQNEAQLEKSRLLSDRFSAERPKGSFSTLEIQRTEQGDSAMYLCASSHTTGQGNSPLHFGNGTRLTVT.

The V gene is TRBV7-8, the J gene TRBJ2-3; D is possibly TRBD2 (6 bases). The CDR3 is 14 amino acids. Germline CDR1 and CDR2: SGHVS and FQNEAQ. V lost 5 bases and J 2 bases, leaving 11 bases between the germline ends. Here the CDR3 DNA reads TGTGCCAGCAGCCCCGGGAGAACCACAGATACGCAGTATTTT. Translating gives CASSPGRTTDTQYF.

This clone was seen once. The chain has TRBV7-6 and TRBJ2-1; tentative D call: TRBD2 (6 bases). Germline V gene sequence: CDR1 SGHVS, CDR2 FNYEAQ. The length of the CDR3 is 15 residues. V lost 2 bases, J lost 8 bases, and 16 bases lay in between. CDR3 DNA: TGTGCCAGCAGCTTAAGTCCTCCGGAGGGGCATGAGCAGTTCTTC. Translated: CASSLSPPEGHEQFF.

The chain links TRBV7-9 to TRBJ2-5; the D gene is possibly TRBD1 (6 bases). Trimming removed 1 base from V and 5 bases from J, with 11 bases in between. Germline V gives CDR1 SEHNR, CDR2 FQNEAQ (reference sequence). The CDR3 spans 14 residues. This CDR3 reads CASSLVGQGETQYF. The CDR3 region has the DNA TGTGCCAGCAGCTTAGTAGGGCAGGGGGAGACCCAGTACTTC.

The chain uses TRBV5-4 and TRBJ1-3, with D hard to call. There are 13 residues in the CDR3. Germline loops: CDR1 SGHNT, CDR2 YYREEE (reference sequence). V lost 3 bases and J 0 bases, leaving 4 bases between the germline ends. The CDR3 reads CASSYNSGNTIYF. CDR3 coding DNA: TGTGCCAGCAGCTACAACTCTGGAAACACCATATATTTT.

The chain recombines TRBV27 with TRBJ1-1, with D possibly matching TRBD1 (5 bases). V dropped 3 bases and J dropped 0 bases, with 11 bases sitting between them. The CDR3 loop spans 15 amino acids. Germline CDR1 MNHEY, CDR2 SMNVEV (reference sequence). CDR3 coding DNA: TGTGCCAGCAGTTTTAGTTCAGGGCTGAACACTGAAGCTTTCTTT. This codes for CASSFSSGLNTEAFF.

V is TRBV6-5 and J is TRBJ1-1; tentative D call: TRBD1 (5 bases). V dropped 2 bases and J dropped 4 bases, with 17 bases sitting between them. Germline V gene sequence: CDR1 MNHEY, CDR2 SVGAGI. The CDR3 contains 16 residues. DNA of the CDR3: TGTGCCAGCAGTTACGCAGGGATAAAGCCCCTCACTGAAGCTTTCTTT. It yields the protein CASSYAGIKPLTEAFF.

The chain employs TRBV7-2 and TRBJ1-1; D gene ambiguous. CDR3 length: 15 amino acids. V lost 3 bases, J lost 6 bases, and 17 bases lay in between. The V gene's germline CDR1 is SGHTA and CDR2 FQGNSA. CDR3 region: CASSLAVPRGAEAFF. CDR3 DNA sequence: TGTGCCAGCAGCTTGGCTGTGCCTCGGGGTGCTGAAGCTTTCTTT.

The chain combines TRBV30 with TRBJ1-4, with TRBD1 identical over 9 bases. Germline CDR1 and CDR2: GTSNPN and SVGIG (reference sequence). V shed 1 base, J shed 6 bases, and the junction held 0 bases outside the gene matches. The CDR3 spans 13 residues. CDR3 protein: CAWSGTGDEKLFF. The CDR3 bases are TGTGCCTGGAGTGGGACAGGGGATGAAAAACTGTTTTTT.

The V and J genes are TRBV13 and TRBJ2-3; D remains ambiguous. The CDR3 spans 14 residues. The ends were cut back, 2 bases at V and 2 bases at J, with 8 bases in the middle. Germline-derived CDR1 and CDR2 are PRHDT and FYEKMQ (reference sequence). CDR3 in DNA: TGTGCCAGCAGCTTAAGCGCGGACACAGATACGCAGTATTTT. Translated, it gives CASSLSADTDTQYF.

The chain has TRBV28 and TRBJ2-5; D might be TRBD2 (6 bases). V was shortened by 5 bases and J by 5 bases, with 18 bases between the two germline ends. The germline CDR1 and CDR2 sequences are MDHEN and SYDVKM. The CDR3 spans 15 residues. CDR3 sequence: CASSRPGGARETQYF. As DNA, the CDR3 is TGTGCCAGCAGTCGCCCTGGAGGGGCGCGGGAGACCCAGTACTTC.

The chain carries TRBV7-2 and TRBJ2-3; D unclear. Germline values: CDR1 SGHTA, CDR2 FQGNSA. V was shortened by 2 bases and J by 5 bases, with 11 bases between the two germline ends. The CDR3 totals 14 residues. CDR3 bases: TGTGCCAGCAGCTTAACGCCACCGGTAGATACGCAGTATTTT. As protein: CASSLTPPVDTQYF. Based on the CDR3 plus reference TRBV7-2 and TRBJ2-3, the full variable domain is GAGVSQSPSNKVTEKGKDVELRCDPISGHTALYWYRQSLGQGLEFLIYFQGNSAPDKSGLPSDRFSAERTGGSVSTLTIQRTQQEDSAVYLCASSLTPPVDTQYFGPGTRLTVL.

J is TRBJ1-5 and V is TRBV19, with a tentative D call TRBD1 (6 bases). Germline CDR1 LNHDA, CDR2 SQIVND (reference sequence). The CDR3 length is 12 residues. Trimming left V 4 bases short and J 6 bases short, with 7 bases between. The CDR3 is CASSSRGQPQHF. CDR3 in DNA: TGTGCCAGTAGTAGCAGGGGTCAGCCCCAGCATTTT.

This chain links TRBV30 with TRBJ2-3, with TRBD2 as a possible D gene (7 bases). This CDR3 has 14 residues. Germline V gives CDR1 GTSNPN, CDR2 SVGIG (reference sequence). V was cut by 0 bases and J by 5 bases, with 12 bases left in between. CDR3 sequence: CAWSVGGGGDTQYF. The CDR3 DNA follows: TGTGCCTGGAGTGTGGGGGGGGGCGGAGATACGCAGTATTTT.

J is TRBJ1-6 and V is TRBV27, with TRBD1 matching 7 bases. The CDR3 totals 15 residues. The germline V gene encodes CDR1 MNHEY and CDR2 SMNVEV (reference sequence). The V segment lost 5 bases and the J segment 9 bases; nucleotides outside the gene matches: 10. The CDR3 DNA reads TGTGCCAGCAGTCTCAAGCCAGGGGGAAGTTCACCCCTCCACTTT. Translating gives CASSLKPGGSSPLHF.

The V call is TRBV30, the J call TRBJ2-2, with TRBD2 matching 8 bases. After removal of 5 bases from V and 7 bases from J, the junction contained 9 bases not matched to a gene. Germline V gene data show CDR1 as GTSNPN and CDR2 as SVGIG (reference sequence). This CDR3 has 14 residues. The CDR3 protein is CAWRAGAGVGELFF. CDR3 in DNA: TGTGCCTGGCGAGCGGGAGCAGGGGTCGGGGAGCTGTTTTTT.

The V gene is TRBV6-1, the J gene TRBJ2-2, with a tentative D call TRBD2 (6 bases). Germline V gene sequence: CDR1 MNHNS, CDR2 SASEGT. Between the trimmed V and J ends, which lost 2 bases and 1 base, there was a span of 8 bases. The CDR3 totals 15 residues. The CDR3 nucleotides are TGTGCCAGCAGTGAATATAGCGGGAACACCGGGGAGCTGTTTTTT. This translates into CASSEYSGNTGELFF.